The clone carrying this TCR beta chain came up a few times. The library had UMIs added by 3' ligation of an oligonucleotide to TCR cDNA. This sample was taken from a study of naive and memory T cell subsets. The SP2 primer and nested alpha and beta constant region primers amplified ligated cDNA in four rounds. Each CDR3 protein is one row after TCRdb ran MiXCR on the 5' RACE reads. This table has around 48,000 distinct CDR3 sequences, approximately 4.5% appearing once. The CDR3 sequence is 15 residues long. Germline lookup yields CDR1 MDHEN and CDR2 SYDVKM. V lost 4 bases and J lost 6; bases outside the gene matches: 11.

The chain links TRBV28 to TRBJ2-7, with TRBD1 matching over 8 bases. The receptor's source is a female donor in good health. CDR3 sequence reads: CASSSDPGQGTEQYF. In DNA form, the CDR3 reads TGTGCCAGCAGTTCGGATCCCGGACAGGGAACCGAGCAGTACTTC.